This TCR beta chain emerged from a study of cytomegalovirus exposure and HLA in healthy donors (dated by TCRdb to 2015 to 2018). With respect to the entire study: The approximately 710 repertoires of the first cohort and the 95 to 150 validation repertoires were produced on the same platform, according to a later analysis. The study was designed to test whether signatures of past pathogen exposure could be identified by cataloging public T cell receptors. High-throughput TCR immunosequencing, statistical association of individual TCRs with disease status, and machine learning were combined to predict cytomegalovirus infection status. In addition to the first cohort of around 670 subjects, a separate validation cohort of 120 different subjects was used. The investigation overall reported the following: Cytomegalovirus status was reported to be diagnosed by the classifier with high specificity and sensitivity in both the original and validation cohorts. Most TCR sequences were observed very rarely across donors, whereas some public TCRs were present in many individuals. The authors suggested that the approach could potentially be generalized to other disease states and immunological phenotypes. In vitro tests confirmed that a few of the cytomegalovirus-associated TCR beta chains recognize cytomegalovirus antigens. The study gave a list of over 150 TCR beta chains associated with cytomegalovirus. A later analysis lacked HLA typing for the validation cohort, so it scored co-occurrence in that cohort across all 110 or so repertoires. A later analysis found that TCRs clustered in the first cohort also tended to co-occur in the 95 to 150 validation repertoires, with 94% of cluster scores above 0.

Donors formed part of the validation cohort, which comprised about 130 subjects and was distinct from the first cohort of several hundred subjects. Trimmed from V: 4 bases; trimmed from J: 3 bases; junction bases lacking a gene match: 5. For CDR1 and CDR2, the germline V gene lists SGHDT and YYEEEE. Measured from the cysteine to the phenylalanine, the CDR3 is 14 residues long. Of the read, only the CDR3 DNA is kept; its 42 bases are in frame from base 1. With respect to this clone: Its antigen has not been determined. Base quality data are lacking; no much larger clone is found one base away.

Library generation was performed with the immunoSEQ multiplex PCR assay. Under the source paper's analysis protocol: A statistical classification framework was built to diagnose cytomegalovirus status from the catalog of TCR beta chain sequences. As stored in TCRdb, this immuneACCESS dataset retains in-frame rearrangements with V and J assigned. A fraction of the clones does not appear; measured against another copy, unresolved V genes explain less than half of the discrepancy, and the remainder lacks a known reason. V, J and clone size reflect that table, while D and trimming were determined from the DNA. Present in this sample are over 250,000 clones, about 86% of which were seen just once. The ten largest account for 1% of the sample.

This receptor was taken from a woman between 18 and 29 years old in good health and CMV-seronegative. The rearranged chain carries TRBV5-6 and TRBJ2-7, with 9 bases in between that match TRBD2. Sequenced input: PBMCs. The DNA sequence follows: TGTGCCAGCAGCCTCACTAGCGGGCACTACGAGCAGTACTTC. Its translation reads: CASSLTSGHYEQYF.